The 22 T cell receptor beta chains listed next were all sequenced from one sample in a study of T cells in Graves' hyperthyroidism and ophthalmopathy. What was amplified from RNA transcripts were TCR beta CDR3 regions. The HTBI primer set was used in a first-round RT-PCR of the TCR CDR3. TCRdb re-called the multiplex PCR reads through MiXCR, storing one row per CDR3 protein. The table records more than 300,000 distinct CDR3 sequences, about 14% of them present only once. Input material: blood. Source of these receptors: a woman aged 25 to 39 with Graves' ophthalmopathy.

This sequence joins TRBV4-1 and TRBJ2-2; D not certain. The CDR3 is 16 amino acids. From germline, CDR1 is MGHRA and CDR2 YSYEKL. With 2 bases removed from V and 1 base from J, the gap between germline ends came to 11 bases. In DNA, the CDR3 is TGCGCCAGCAGCCAAAGTCAGCCTAGGAACACCGGGGAGCTGTTTTTT. This gives the protein CASSQSQPRNTGELFF.

Remarks on this clonotype: A much bigger clone sits one base away, suggesting this may be a read error. As the CDR3 is not closed by the conserved phenylalanine or tryptophan, this likely results from a read error. V is TRBV7-3 and J is TRBJ1-1, with D possibly TRBD1 on 6 matching bases. The CDR3 runs to 13 residues. V shed 5 bases and J shed 1 base, with 8 bases lying between them. Looked up from germline, CDR1 is SGHTA and CDR2 is FQGTGA. In DNA, the CDR3 is TGTGCCAGCAGCACACAGGGGAACACTGAAGCTTTCTCT. It is translated as CASSTQGNTEAFS.

The sample holds a few counts of this clonotype. This chain joins TRBV7-8 and TRBJ1-6, with D perhaps matching TRBD1 (6 bases). The CDR3 runs 13 residues. V dropped 1 base and J dropped 11 bases, with 9 bases sitting between them. Germline V gene sequence: CDR1 SGHVS, CDR2 FQNEAQ. CDR3 region: CASSLEEGAPLHF. The CDR3 region has the DNA TGTGCCAGCAGCTTAGAGGAGGGGGCACCCCTCCACTTT. Variable domain in full (rest from reference TRBV7-8 and TRBJ1-6): GAGVSQSPRYKVAKRGQDVALRCDPISGHVSLFWYQQALGQGPEFLTYFQNEAQLDKSGLPSDRFFAERPEGSVSTLKIQRTQQEDSAVYLCASSLEEGAPLHFGNGTRLTVT.

Many counts were recorded for this clonotype. The gene calls are TRBV28 and TRBJ2-7; D not resolved. Germline V CDR1 and CDR2: MDHEN, SYDVKM. The V and J ends lost 2 bases and 4 bases respectively, with 6 bases between them. The CDR3 is 12 residues long. In nucleotides, the CDR3 is TGTGCCAGCAGTTTACCCGGGTACGAGCAGTACTTC. It specifies CASSLPGYEQYF. The full variable domain, with the rest looked up from reference TRBV28 and TRBJ2-7, is DVKVTQSSRYLVKRTGEKVFLECVQDMDHENMFWYRQDPGLGLRLIYFSYDVKMKEKGDIPEGYSVSREKKERFSLILESASTNQTSMYLCASSLPGYEQYFGPGTRLTVT.

This clonotype showed up many times. This chain connects TRBV30 to TRBJ1-5; D might be TRBD1 (5 bases). The CDR3 totals 15 residues. Trimming removed 1 base at V and 3 bases at J, with 13 bases between. Germline lookup yields CDR1 GTSNPN and CDR2 SVGIG (reference sequence). This chain's CDR3 is CAWSGPGWYNQPQHF. The CDR3, as DNA: TGTGCCTGGAGTGGACCAGGGTGGTACAATCAGCCCCAGCATTTT.

This clonotype was observed a few times. V is TRBV5-5 and J is TRBJ1-6, with a possible D match to TRBD1 (6 bases). The CDR3 runs 16 residues. Germline loops: CDR1 SGHKS, CDR2 YYEKEE (reference sequence). V was trimmed by 4 bases and J by 5 bases, leaving 16 bases between them. CDR3 residues: CASSREGTRHNSPLHF. CDR3 DNA sequence: TGTGCCAGCAGCCGGGAGGGGACACGACATAATTCACCCCTCCACTTT. The whole variable domain, remainder taken from reference TRBV5-5 and TRBJ1-6, is DAGVTQSPTHLIKTRGQQVTLRCSPISGHKSVSWYQQVLGQGPQFIFQYYEKEERGRGNFPDRFSARQFPNYSSELNVNALLLGDSALYLCASSREGTRHNSPLHFGNGTRLTVT.

In its sample, this clonotype was seen many times. The gene calls are TRBV20-1 and TRBJ2-3; D gene ambiguous. The CDR3 has 15 amino acids. The germline V gene has CDR1 DFQATT and CDR2 SNEGSKA (reference sequence). Trimming removed 2 bases from V and 12 bases from J, with 24 bases in between. The CDR3: CSARRKGPTLGYQYF. The CDR3 DNA reads as TGCAGTGCTAGACGTAAAGGCCCGACGCTCGGTTATCAGTATTTT.

This clonotype occurred many times. The chain couples TRBV30 to TRBJ1-5; 7 nucleotides align to TRBD1. CDR1 and CDR2 (germline): GTSNPN, SVGIG (reference sequence). CDR3 length equals 15 residues. V was clipped by 3 bases and J by 6 bases; unmatched bases: 11. In DNA, the CDR3 is TGTGCCTGGAGCGGGCTGGGGCAGGGGGGTCAGCCCCAGCATTTT. Translation gives CAWSGLGQGGQPQHF.

Many counts were recorded for this clonotype. The genes are TRBV30 and TRBJ1-2, with TRBD1 matching over 7 bases. J was trimmed by 7 bases and V by 5 bases; bases with no gene match: 16. CDR1 is GTSNPN and CDR2 is SVGIG in the germline V gene (reference sequence). This CDR3 contains 15 residues. The CDR3 nucleotides read TGTGCCTGGGCATTATCAGGGGGACGTGTTAGTGGCTACACCTTC. Its translation is CAWALSGGRVSGYTF.

This clonotype was found many times. V gene TRBV20-1 combines with J gene TRBJ2-2, with 10 bases lining up with TRBD2. The V and J ends lost 6 bases and 5 bases, in that order; junction bases with no gene match: 6. The germline gives CDR1 DFQATT, CDR2 SNEGSKA (reference sequence). The CDR3 sequence is 14 residues long. The CDR3, as DNA: TGCAGTGCGCAAGCGGGGGGGCGGACCGGGGAGCTGTTTTTT. This codes for CSAQAGGRTGELFF.

This clonotype has at least ten counts. The chain combines TRBV6-1 with TRBJ2-7; 9 bases line up with TRBD1. Per the germline V gene, CDR1 is MNHNS and CDR2 is SASEGT. The V and J ends lost 8 bases and 6 bases, in that order; junction bases with no gene match: 14. The CDR3 totals 15 residues. DNA for the CDR3: TGTGCCAGCTGTTCCGGGACAGGGTCATGGGTCGAGCAGTACTTC. Protein: CASCSGTGSWVEQYF.

Only a few counts were recorded for this clonotype. The V call is TRBV19, the J call TRBJ2-1; D may be TRBD2 (6 bases). Trimming took off 5 bases at V and 0 bases at J, with 14 bases between the two ends. CDR1 is LNHDA, CDR2 SQIVND, per germline (reference sequence). The CDR3 length is 16 residues. The CDR3 bases are TGTGCCAGTAGTTGGGCACGGGGGAACTCCTACAATGAGCAGTTCTTC. Translation: CASSWARGNSYNEQFF.

Ten or more counts support this clonotype. The J gene is TRBJ2-7, the V gene TRBV28; either TRBD1 or TRBD2 may fit D (5 bases each). V lost 10 bases and J lost 2, with 15 bases in between. This CDR3 comprises 13 residues. Germline V gene lookup returns CDR1 MDHEN and CDR2 SYDVKM. CDR3 nucleotide sequence: TGTGCCACCCGGATGAGGGGTACCTACGAGCAGTACTTC. Protein sequence: CATRMRGTYEQYF.

This clonotype showed up many times. This sequence joins TRBV20-1 and TRBJ2-2; D gene unclear. The CDR3 runs 15 residues. V shed 7 bases and J shed 0 bases, with 15 bases lying between them. In germline, CDR1 is DFQATT, CDR2 SNEGSKA (reference sequence). The CDR3 DNA is TGCAGTGTCCCAGTCAGGAGCGCGAACACCGGGGAGCTGTTTTTT. It translates to CSVPVRSANTGELFF.

A remark on this clonotype: A much bigger clone sits one base away, suggesting this may be a read error. This chain connects TRBV12-3 or TRBV12-4 to TRBJ1-4, with D perhaps TRBD1 (5 bases). V shed 5 bases and J shed 7 bases, with 17 bases lying between them. There are 15 residues in the CDR3. CDR3 in amino acids: CASSGGVGYGEKLFF. For the CDR3, the DNA is TGTGCCAGCAGTGGGGGGGTAGGGTATGGTGAAAAACTGTTTTTT.

The chain employs TRBV7-6 and TRBJ2-1; 8 bases match TRBD1. From germline, CDR1 is SGHVS and CDR2 FNYEAQ. The J segment lost 6 bases and the V segment lost 5 bases, leaving 9 bases of the junction unmatched. CDR3 length equals 15 residues. The CDR3: CASSTTRTGLNEQFF. CDR3 bases: TGTGCCAGCAGCACTACTCGGACAGGGCTCAATGAGCAGTTCTTC.

This clonotype was seen many times. The CDR3 sequence is CASRFGQSTDTQYF. The CDR3 DNA reads TGTGCCAGCAGATTTGGACAGAGCACAGATACGCAGTATTTT. The chain links TRBV7-9 to TRBJ2-3; tentative D call: TRBD1 (6 bases). CDR1 is SEHNR, CDR2 FQNEAQ, per germline (reference sequence). Trimming removed 6 bases from V and 0 bases from J, with 10 bases in between. There are 14 residues in the CDR3.

This clonotype was seen at least ten times. The chain couples TRBV20-1 to TRBJ2-3; possibly TRBD2 for D (5 bases). The CDR3 consists of 15 residues. V was cut by 0 bases and J by 6 bases, with 16 bases left in between. Germline assignment: CDR1 DFQATT and CDR2 SNEGSKA (reference sequence). For the CDR3, the DNA is TGCAGTGCTAGAGATCTCCGGGGTCAGGATGATACGCAGTATTTT. Protein sequence: CSARDLRGQDDTQYF.

The sample holds many counts of this clonotype. The CDR3 region is CASSLWGSNSPLHF. The DNA of the CDR3 is TGTGCCAGCAGTTTATGGGGATCTAATTCACCCCTCCACTTT. V usage is TRBV28 and J usage is TRBJ1-6; no clear D. Germline CDR1 reads MDHEN; CDR2 reads SYDVKM. Trimming shortened V by 0 bases and J by 6 bases, and 6 bases separated the two germline ends. This CDR3 spans 14 amino acids.

The chain links TRBV7-9 to TRBJ2-7; TRBD2 might be the D (6 bases). The CDR3 consists of 13 residues. Trimming pared 6 bases from V and 2 bases from J, leaving 11 bases between. Germline CDR1 SEHNR, CDR2 FQNEAQ (reference sequence). CDR3 sequence: CASRGGVTYEQYF. The CDR3 DNA reads TGTGCCAGCAGAGGAGGGGTAACCTACGAGCAGTACTTC.

This clonotype was seen ten or more times. The V and J genes are TRBV7-9 and TRBJ2-7; no reliable D call. V gave up 3 bases and J gave up 2 bases, with 5 bases separating them. Germline CDR1 is SEHNR and CDR2 is FQNEAQ (reference sequence). The CDR3 length is 12 residues. CDR3 in DNA: TGTGCCAGCAGCTTTGTAACCTACGAGCAGTACTTC. It translates to CASSFVTYEQYF.

This clonotype was found a few times. This may arise from a read error, as a much more abundant clone is one base away. This chain uses TRBV7-2 with TRBJ1-3; possible D gene TRBD1, 5 bases. V shed 2 bases and J shed 0 bases, with 5 bases lying between them. The CDR3 is made up of 14 amino acids. Germline V lookup: CDR1 SGHTA, CDR2 FQGNSA. The chain's CDR3 is CTSSLQGSGNTIYF. Written as DNA, the CDR3 is TGTACCAGCAGCTTACAGGGCTCTGGAAACACCATATATTTT.